Presented here are 9 T cell receptor beta chains from one specimen sequenced in a study of glioma-infiltrating T cells. Amplification of TCR alpha and beta CDR3 regions from RNA used iRepertoire nested multiplex PCR. MiXCR, run by TCRdb on the multiplex PCR reads, gives a single entry per CDR3 protein. The sample includes fewer than 200,000 distinct CDR3 sequences, more than 30% seen only once; the top ten take around 20%. Sequencing was performed on glioma tissue, nonneoplastic brain tissue, or PBMCs (not recorded which). The receptors were gathered from a human donor with low-grade glioma or glioblastoma, undergoing nonglioma brain surgery, or in good health (not recorded which).

The rearrangement joins TRBV6-1 to TRBJ2-7, with no clear D. Trimming shortened V by 5 bases and J by 8 bases, and 22 bases separated the two germline ends. From germline, CDR1 is MNHNS and CDR2 SASEGT. The CDR3 runs 15 residues. The CDR3 DNA follows: TGTGCCAGCAGTTCCACCGTGACCGGGTTTTTTCAGCAGTACTTC. This translates into CASSSTVTGFFQQYF.

Of note for this clonotype: At one end the junction does not follow the germline gene, possibly because of a read error. This rearrangement joins TRBV19 to TRBJ1-1; D is uncertain. Looked up from germline, CDR1 is LNHDA and CDR2 is SQIVND (reference sequence). CDR3 size: 14 residues. The CDR3: CASSIVSLNAEAFF. Here the CDR3 DNA reads TGTGCCAGTAGTATCGTCAGTTTGAACGCTGAAGCTTTCTTT.

This clonotype was observed at least ten times. The CDR3 reads CASSGTRDEQFF. CDR3 nucleotides: TGTGCCAGCAGTGGGACTAGAGACGAGCAGTTCTTC. This chain links TRBV6-2 or TRBV6-3 with TRBJ2-1, with TRBD2 matching 8 bases. The V segment lost 5 bases and the J segment 10 bases; nucleotides outside the gene matches: 4. The germline gives CDR1 MNHEY, CDR2 SVGEGT. The CDR3 loop spans 12 amino acids.

This clonotype was recorded once. It is likely a read error, because the conserved phenylalanine at the end of the CDR3 is missing. The DNA is omitted, as the CDR3 cannot be located on it reliably, and the CDR3 follows TCRdb's listing. The gene calls are TRBV18 and TRBJ1-1; TRBD1, the table's D call, was not compared with the DNA. The CDR3 is 15 amino acids long, termini counted. Germline V CDR1 and CDR2: KGHSH, LQKENI. The CDR3 sequence: CASTGTALPKNEELV.

On this clonotype itself: A much larger clonotype is one base distant, so this may be a read error. The CDR3 nucleotides are TGTGCCAGCAGCTCCAAAGACAGAGCCTACAATGAGCAGTACTTC. Amino acids: CASSSKDRAYNEQYF. The genes are TRBV5-4 and TRBJ2-7; possible D gene TRBD1, 5 bases. This CDR3 is 15 amino acids long. The V and J ends lost 3 bases and 7 bases respectively, with 20 bases between them. Germline-derived CDR1 and CDR2 are SGHNT and YYREEE (reference sequence).

This clonotype has ten or more counts. The chain is built from TRBV20-1 and TRBJ1-5; D possibly corresponds to TRBD1 (6 bases). Trimming pared 4 bases from V and 4 bases from J, leaving 11 bases between. The germline V gene encodes CDR1 DFQATT and CDR2 SNEGSKA (reference sequence). The length of the CDR3 is 13 residues. CDR3 DNA sequence: TGCAGTGCTATTTCGACAGGTAATCAGCCCCAGCATTTT. This codes for CSAISTGNQPQHF.

Concerning this clonotype: A clone one base away is much larger, so this may be a read error. The rearrangement uses TRBV29-1 and TRBJ2-1, with D possibly being TRBD2 (6 bases). The ends were cut back, 4 bases at V and 13 bases at J, with 11 bases in the middle. This CDR3 contains 10 residues. The germline gives CDR1 SQVTM, CDR2 ANQGSEA. The CDR3 DNA is TGCAGCGTTGGGGCGGGGCAACAGTTCTTC. Protein: CSVGAGQQFF.

As for this clonotype: Sequence at one end of the junction differs from germline and may be a read error. The rearrangement joins TRBV7-2 to TRBJ2-2; D perhaps matches TRBD2 (6 bases). CDR3 length equals 13 residues. The V gene's germline CDR1 is SGHTA and CDR2 FQGNSA. CDR3 protein: CASSLENTGGLFF. The CDR3, as DNA: TGTGCCAGCAGCTTAGAGAACACCGGGGGGCTGTTTTTT.

This clonotype has at least ten counts. V gene TRBV6-1 combines with J gene TRBJ2-7; D may be TRBD1 (6 bases). Trimming took 3 bases from V and 0 from J, leaving 6 bases between them. The germline gives CDR1 MNHNS, CDR2 SASEGT. This CDR3 region has 13 residues. CDR3 sequence reads: CASSEGASYEQYF. DNA for the CDR3: TGTGCCAGCAGTGAGGGGGCCTCCTACGAGCAGTACTTC.